These T cell receptor beta chains were read from a single sample in a study of shared clonotypes between healthy human individuals. Data came from immunoSEQ multiplex PCR; TCRdb stores just in-frame clones and leaves some out. The sample records around 1,100,000 clones, roughly 77% being singletons. Sequenced material: memory CD4+ T cells from PBMCs. Source of these receptors: a man between 18 and 29 years old in good health. Some clones in this sample may be carry-over from other donors' samples. Both conserved end residues are part of each CDR3. D genes are given only for firm matches. Clone sizes are given selectively: once, few, many, or a class where the clone is expanded.

clone_size: .
j_call: TRBJ1-1
d_call: .
v_call: TRBV18
cdr3_aa: CASSPAAEAFF
cdr3_nt: TGTGCCAGCTCACCAGCCGCTGAAGCTTTCTTT

clone_size: few
j_call: TRBJ1-2
d_call: .
v_call: TRBV6-1
cdr3_aa: CASSEAGGEGYGYTF
cdr3_nt: TGTGCCAGCAGTGAAGCAGGGGGAGAGGGCTATGGCTACACCTTC

clone_size: .
j_call: TRBJ2-2
d_call: .
v_call: TRBV28
cdr3_aa: CASSLIGPGELFF
cdr3_nt: TGTGCCAGCAGTTTAATCGGGCCCGGGGAGCTGTTTTTT

clone_size: .
j_call: TRBJ2-3
d_call: TRBD2
v_call: TRBV30
cdr3_aa: CAWSARLARNHDTRYF
cdr3_nt: TGTGCCTGGAGTGCCCGACTAGCCCGTAATCATGATACGCGGTATTTT

clone_size: .
j_call: TRBJ2-1
d_call: TRBD2
v_call: TRBV28
cdr3_aa: CATRTSGLYNEQFF
cdr3_nt: TGTGCCACCCGGACTAGCGGGCTTTACAATGAGCAGTTCTTC

clone_size: .
j_call: TRBJ2-7
d_call: .
v_call: TRBV7-3
cdr3_aa: CASSGPNSYEQYF
cdr3_nt: TGTGCCAGCAGTGGACCAAACTCCTACGAGCAGTACTTC

clone_size: .
j_call: TRBJ1-5
d_call: .
v_call: TRBV28
cdr3_aa: CASSFPTGPESPEEYSNQPQHF
cdr3_nt: TGTGCCAGCAGTTTCCCTACGGGACCGGAATCCCCCGAAGAATATAGCAATCAGCCCCAGCATTTT

clone_size: .
j_call: TRBJ2-2
d_call: TRBD2
v_call: TRBV19
cdr3_aa: CASSRRATSGGNTGELFF
cdr3_nt: TGTGCCAGTAGTCGTCGGGCGACTAGCGGGGGGAACACCGGGGAGCTGTTTTTT

clone_size: .
j_call: TRBJ2-1
d_call: TRBD2
v_call: TRBV5-1
cdr3_aa: CASSLLAVSSYNEQFF
cdr3_nt: TGCGCCAGCAGCTTACTAGCGGTCAGCTCCTACAATGAGCAGTTCTTC

clone_size: many
j_call: TRBJ1-3
d_call: .
v_call: TRBV2
cdr3_aa: CASSDRRLSATGNTIYF
cdr3_nt: TGTGCCAGCAGTGACCGCCGTTTGTCCGCGACTGGAAACACCATATATTTT

clone_size: many
j_call: TRBJ2-5
d_call: .
v_call: TRBV11-1
cdr3_aa: CASSLIVETQYF
cdr3_nt: TGTGCCAGCAGCTTAATAGTAGAGACCCAGTACTTC

clone_size: .
j_call: TRBJ2-3
d_call: TRBD2
v_call: TRBV5-4
cdr3_aa: CASSLRLAGNTDTQYF
cdr3_nt: TGTGCCAGCAGTTTGCGACTAGCGGGAAACACAGATACGCAGTATTTT

clone_size: .
j_call: TRBJ2-7
d_call: TRBD1
v_call: TRBV7-2
cdr3_aa: CASSRDRGPTYEQYF
cdr3_nt: TGTGCCAGCAGCCGAGACAGGGGGCCCACCTACGAGCAGTACTTC

clone_size: .
j_call: TRBJ2-3
d_call: .
v_call: TRBV29-1
cdr3_aa: CSLMKDTQYF
cdr3_nt: TGCAGCTTAATGAAAGATACGCAGTATTTT

clone_size: .
j_call: TRBJ2-3
d_call: .
v_call: TRBV5-8
cdr3_aa: CASSLRRTDTQYF
cdr3_nt: TGTGCCAGCAGCTTGAGACGCACAGATACGCAGTATTTT

clone_size: .
j_call: TRBJ2-7
d_call: TRBD2
v_call: TRBV11-1
cdr3_aa: CASSSSGRAYEQYF
cdr3_nt: TGTGCCAGCAGCTCGAGCGGGAGGGCCTACGAGCAGTACTTC

clone_size: few
j_call: TRBJ2-7
d_call: TRBD2
v_call: TRBV7-6
cdr3_aa: CASSFGTSGRAGYEQYF
cdr3_nt: TGTGCCAGCAGCTTTGGGACTAGCGGGAGGGCCGGGTACGAGCAGTACTTC

clone_size: many
j_call: TRBJ1-5
d_call: .
v_call: TRBV2
cdr3_aa: CASSIYSSNQPQHF
cdr3_nt: TGTGCCAGCAGCATATACAGTAGCAATCAGCCCCAGCATTTT

clone_size: .
j_call: TRBJ2-7
d_call: .
v_call: TRBV4-2
cdr3_aa: CASSPTGTNEQYF
cdr3_nt: TGTGCCAGCAGCCCTACAGGGACGAACGAGCAGTACTTC

clone_size: .
j_call: TRBJ1-3
d_call: .
v_call: TRBV5-4
cdr3_aa: CASSLEVTASSGNTIYF
cdr3_nt: TGTGCCAGCAGCTTGGAAGTGACAGCATCCTCTGGAAACACCATATATTTT

clone_size: .
j_call: TRBJ2-2
d_call: TRBD1
v_call: TRBV14
cdr3_aa: CASTKGARNTGELFF
cdr3_nt: TGTGCCAGCACCAAGGGGGCGAGGAACACCGGGGAGCTGTTTTTT

clone_size: once
j_call: TRBJ2-2
d_call: .
v_call: TRBV6-5
cdr3_aa: CASSLRGRIGELFF
cdr3_nt: TGTGCCAGCAGCCTGCGGGGGCGCATCGGGGAGCTGTTTTTT

clone_size: few
j_call: TRBJ2-5
d_call: .
v_call: TRBV5-1
cdr3_aa: CASSLGGLEVETQYF
cdr3_nt: TGCGCCAGCAGCTTGGGTGGGCTGGAGGTAGAGACCCAGTACTTC

clone_size: .
j_call: TRBJ2-2
d_call: TRBD2
v_call: TRBV9
cdr3_aa: CASSARGRTSGSSETGELFF
cdr3_nt: TGTGCCAGCAGCGCACGTGGACGGACTAGCGGGAGCTCCGAGACCGGGGAGCTGTTTTTT

clone_size: .
j_call: TRBJ2-7
d_call: .
v_call: TRBV4-2
cdr3_aa: CASSQGTTGTREQYF
cdr3_nt: TGTGCCAGCAGCCAAGGGACAACGGGGACGCGCGAGCAGTACTTC

clone_size: .
j_call: TRBJ2-2
d_call: .
v_call: TRBV13
cdr3_aa: CASSRQTRGELFF
cdr3_nt: TGTGCCAGCAGCCGACAGACTCGGGGGGAGCTGTTTTTT

clone_size: .
j_call: TRBJ2-5
d_call: .
v_call: TRBV5-6
cdr3_aa: CASSEITGTPKETQYF
cdr3_nt: TGTGCCAGCAGCGAAATTACCGGGACACCGAAAGAGACCCAGTACTTC